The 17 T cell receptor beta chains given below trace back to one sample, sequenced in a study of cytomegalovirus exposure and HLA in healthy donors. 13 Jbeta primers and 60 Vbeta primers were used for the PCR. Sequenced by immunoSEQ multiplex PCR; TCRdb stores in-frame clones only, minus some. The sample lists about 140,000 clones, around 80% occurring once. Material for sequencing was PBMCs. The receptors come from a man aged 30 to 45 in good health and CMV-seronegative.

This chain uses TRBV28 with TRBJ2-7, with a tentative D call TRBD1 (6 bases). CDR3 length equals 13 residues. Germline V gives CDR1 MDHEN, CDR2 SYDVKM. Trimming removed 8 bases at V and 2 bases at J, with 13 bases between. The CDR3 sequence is CASQSKGAYEQYF. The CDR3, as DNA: TGTGCCAGCCAATCGAAGGGGGCCTACGAGCAGTACTTC.

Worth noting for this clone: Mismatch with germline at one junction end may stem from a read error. Here the CDR3 DNA reads TGTGCCAGCAGTTCAGAGGCGCCCTATAATTCACCCCTCAACTTT. Protein sequence: CASSSEAPYNSPLNF. J is TRBJ1-6 and V is TRBV6-6; D unresolved. There are 15 residues in the CDR3. Germline CDR1 reads MNHNY; CDR2 reads SVGAGI (reference sequence).

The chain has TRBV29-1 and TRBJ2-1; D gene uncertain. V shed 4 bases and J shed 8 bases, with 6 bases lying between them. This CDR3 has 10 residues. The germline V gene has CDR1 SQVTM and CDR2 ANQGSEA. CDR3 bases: TGCAGCGTTGGCGAGTATGAGCAGTTCTTC. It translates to CSVGEYEQFF.

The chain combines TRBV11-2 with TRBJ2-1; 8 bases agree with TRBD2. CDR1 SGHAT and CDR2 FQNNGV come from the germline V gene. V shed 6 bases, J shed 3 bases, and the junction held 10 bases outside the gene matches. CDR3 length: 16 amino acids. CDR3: CASRHTSGRLYNEQFF. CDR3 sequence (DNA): TGTGCCAGCAGGCATACTAGCGGCCGACTCTACAATGAGCAGTTCTTC.

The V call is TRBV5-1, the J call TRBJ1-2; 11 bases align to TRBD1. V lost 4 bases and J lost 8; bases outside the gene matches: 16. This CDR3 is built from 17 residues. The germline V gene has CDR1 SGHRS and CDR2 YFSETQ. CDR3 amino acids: CASSAGTGGFSLWGYTF. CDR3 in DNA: TGCGCCAGCAGCGCCGGGACAGGGGGGTTTTCTTTATGGGGCTACACCTTC.

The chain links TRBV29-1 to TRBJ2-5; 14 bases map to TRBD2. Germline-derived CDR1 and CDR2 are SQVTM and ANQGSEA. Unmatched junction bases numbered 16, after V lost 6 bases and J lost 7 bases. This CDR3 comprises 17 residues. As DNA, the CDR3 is TGCAGCGTGACCGGGACTAGCGGGGGCCTCCCTTATGGGACCCAGTACTTC. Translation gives CSVTGTSGGLPYGTQYF.

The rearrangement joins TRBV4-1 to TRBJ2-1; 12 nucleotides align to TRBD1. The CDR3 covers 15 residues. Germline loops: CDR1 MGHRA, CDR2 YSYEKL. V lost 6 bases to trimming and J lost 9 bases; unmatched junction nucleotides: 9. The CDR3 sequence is CASRELGTGGTEQFF. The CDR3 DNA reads TGCGCCAGCAGAGAACTCGGGACAGGGGGCACTGAGCAGTTCTTC.

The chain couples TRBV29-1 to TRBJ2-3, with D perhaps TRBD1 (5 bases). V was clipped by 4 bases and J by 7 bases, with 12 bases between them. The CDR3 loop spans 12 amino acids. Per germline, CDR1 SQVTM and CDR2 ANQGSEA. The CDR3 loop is CSVGTTVYTQYF. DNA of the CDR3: TGCAGCGTTGGAACGACAGTGTATACGCAGTATTTT.

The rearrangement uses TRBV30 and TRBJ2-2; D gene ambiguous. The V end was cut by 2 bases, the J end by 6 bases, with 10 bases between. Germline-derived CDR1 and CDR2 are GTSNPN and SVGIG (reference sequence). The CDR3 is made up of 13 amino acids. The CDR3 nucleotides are TGTGCCTGGAGTATCGTTGAGGCCGGGGAGCTGTTTTTT. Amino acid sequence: CAWSIVEAGELFF.

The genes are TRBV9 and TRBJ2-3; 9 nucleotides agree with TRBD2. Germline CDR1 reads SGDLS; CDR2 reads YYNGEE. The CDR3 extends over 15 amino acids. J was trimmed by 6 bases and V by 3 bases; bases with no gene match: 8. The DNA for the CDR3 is TGTGCCAGCAGCGCCCACGGCAGCGGGGGGGATACGCAGTATTTT. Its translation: CASSAHGSGGDTQYF.

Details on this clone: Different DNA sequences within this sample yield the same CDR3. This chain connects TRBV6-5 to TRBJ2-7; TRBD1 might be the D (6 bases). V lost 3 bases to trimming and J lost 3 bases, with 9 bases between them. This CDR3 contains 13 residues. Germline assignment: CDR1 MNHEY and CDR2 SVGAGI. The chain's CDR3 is CASSYSRGYEQYF. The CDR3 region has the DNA TGTGCCAGCAGTTATTCCAGGGGCTACGAGCAGTACTTC.

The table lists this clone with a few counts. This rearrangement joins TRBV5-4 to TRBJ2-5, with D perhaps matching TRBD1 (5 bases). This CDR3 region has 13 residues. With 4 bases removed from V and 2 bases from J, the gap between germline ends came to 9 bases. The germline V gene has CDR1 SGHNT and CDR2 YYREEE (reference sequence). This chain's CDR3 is CASSPRQQETQYF. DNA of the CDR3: TGTGCCAGCAGCCCCCGACAGCAAGAGACCCAGTACTTC.

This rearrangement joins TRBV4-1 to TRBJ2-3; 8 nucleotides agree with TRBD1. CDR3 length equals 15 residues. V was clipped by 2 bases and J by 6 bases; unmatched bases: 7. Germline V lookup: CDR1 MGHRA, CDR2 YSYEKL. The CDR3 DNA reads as TGCGCCAGCAGCCAAACAGGGGGGAGGTCGGATACGCAGTATTTT. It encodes CASSQTGGRSDTQYF.

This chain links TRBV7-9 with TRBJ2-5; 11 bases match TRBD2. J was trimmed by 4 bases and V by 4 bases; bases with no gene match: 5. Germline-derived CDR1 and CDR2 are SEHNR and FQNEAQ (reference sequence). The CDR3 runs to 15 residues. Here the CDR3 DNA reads TGTGCCAGCAGCTGGGAGGGACTAGCGGTAGAGACCCAGTACTTC. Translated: CASSWEGLAVETQYF.

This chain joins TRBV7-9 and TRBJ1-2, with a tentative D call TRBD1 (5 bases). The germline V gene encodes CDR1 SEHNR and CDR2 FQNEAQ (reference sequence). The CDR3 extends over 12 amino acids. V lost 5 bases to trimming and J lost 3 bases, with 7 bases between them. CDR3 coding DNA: TGTGCCAGCAGCGGGGGGGACTATGGCTACACCTTC. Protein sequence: CASSGGDYGYTF. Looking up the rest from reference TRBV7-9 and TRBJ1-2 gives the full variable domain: DTGVSQNPRHKITKRGQNVTFRCDPISEHNRLYWYRQTLGQGPEFLTYFQNEAQLEKSRLLSDRFSAERPKGSFSTLEIQRTEQGDSAMYLCASSGGDYGYTFGSGTRLTVV.

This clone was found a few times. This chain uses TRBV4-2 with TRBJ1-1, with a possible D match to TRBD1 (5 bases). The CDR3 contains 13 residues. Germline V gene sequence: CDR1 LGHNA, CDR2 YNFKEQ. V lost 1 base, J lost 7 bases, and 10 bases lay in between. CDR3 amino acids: CASSQAADSEAFF. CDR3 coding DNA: TGTGCCAGCAGCCAAGCCGCAGACAGTGAAGCTTTCTTT.

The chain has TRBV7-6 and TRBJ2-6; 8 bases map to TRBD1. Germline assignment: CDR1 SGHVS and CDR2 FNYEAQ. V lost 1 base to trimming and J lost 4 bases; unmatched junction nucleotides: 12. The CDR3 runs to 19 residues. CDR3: CASSLEPSRGRSGANVLTF. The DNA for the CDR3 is TGTGCCAGCAGCTTAGAACCGAGCAGGGGGCGTTCCGGGGCCAACGTCCTGACTTTC. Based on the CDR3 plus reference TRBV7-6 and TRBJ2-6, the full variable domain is GAGVSQSPRYKVTKRGQDVALRCDPISGHVSLYWYRQALGQGPEFLTYFNYEAQQDKSGLPNDRFSAERPEGSISTLTIQRTEQRDSAMYRCASSLEPSRGRSGANVLTFGAGSRLTVL.